Presented here are 13 T cell receptor beta chains from one specimen sequenced in a study of T cell changes during pregnancy in multiple sclerosis. The repertoire was sequenced with immunoSEQ multiplex PCR; TCRdb's copy has only in-frame clones and lacks some. In the table there are around 57,000 clones, 90% to 95% of which are singletons. This material consisted of peripheral blood, taken after pregnancy. The receptors come from a female donor in good health, enrolled as a control in a pregnancy study.

V is TRBV4-2 and J is TRBJ2-7; D is possibly TRBD1 (7 bases). The CDR3 contains 15 residues. Between the trimmed V and J ends, which lost 6 bases and 3 bases, there was a span of 18 bases. CDR1 is LGHNA, CDR2 YNFKEQ, per germline. The CDR3 DNA follows: TGTGCCAGCAGGACCCAGGCAGGGGGGTTCTACGAGCAGTACTTC. Its translation is CASRTQAGGFYEQYF.

The chain recombines TRBV19 with TRBJ1-6, with TRBD1 identical over 7 bases. The length of the CDR3 is 15 residues. Germline-derived CDR1 and CDR2 are LNHDA and SQIVND (reference sequence). The J segment lost 4 bases and the V segment lost 4 bases, leaving 4 bases of the junction unmatched. The CDR3 DNA reads as TGTGCCAGTAGTAACCGGGACAGTTATAATTCACCCCTCCACTTT. Translating it yields CASSNRDSYNSPLHF.

As DNA, the CDR3 is TGTGCCAGCAGTTACAGCCGGGACTCCTACGAGCAGTACTTC. The encoded protein is CASSYSRDSYEQYF. V usage is TRBV6-5 and J usage is TRBJ2-7, with D possibly being TRBD2 (5 bases). V lost 2 bases and J lost 0, with 8 bases in between. Germline values: CDR1 MNHEY, CDR2 SVGAGI. This CDR3 has 14 residues.

The chain combines TRBV4-3 with TRBJ2-5; D is possibly TRBD1 (5 bases). Trimming removed 2 bases from V and 1 base from J, with 11 bases in between. The germline gives CDR1 LGHNA, CDR2 YSLEER. The CDR3 has 15 residues. The CDR3 here is CASSQQTAAQETQYF. DNA of the CDR3: TGCGCCAGCAGCCAACAGACAGCCGCCCAAGAGACCCAGTACTTC.

This clone has a handful of counts. This chain joins TRBV6-5 and TRBJ1-5; no clear D gene. Germline CDR1 and CDR2: MNHEY and SVGAGI. V was pared by 4 bases and J by 2 bases, with 15 bases between. This CDR3 contains 16 residues. The CDR3 loop reads CASSSIPPAGNQPQHF. The CDR3 region has the DNA TGTGCCAGCAGTTCGATCCCACCGGCGGGCAATCAGCCCCAGCATTTT.

The rearrangement joins TRBV12-5 to TRBJ1-1; possibly TRBD1 for D (6 bases). The germline CDR1 and CDR2 sequences are LGHNT and FRNRAP. The V end was cut by 5 bases, the J end by 4 bases, with 14 bases between. The CDR3 totals 14 residues. CDR3 region: CASGLGTYTTEAFF. The CDR3 nucleotides read TGTGCTAGTGGTCTCGGGACATATACCACTGAAGCTTTCTTT.

This clone was seen only once. The chain couples TRBV5-6 to TRBJ1-3; TRBD1 aligns across 7 bases. V lost 4 bases and J lost 3; bases outside the gene matches: 10. Germline CDR1 is SGHDT and CDR2 is YYEEEE. The CDR3 spans 16 residues. CDR3 coding DNA: TGTGCCAGCAGCCAGCTAGACAGGGCGGGTGGAAACACCATATATTTT. Protein sequence: CASSQLDRAGGNTIYF.

This sequence joins TRBV19 and TRBJ1-2, with 8 bases lining up with TRBD1. This CDR3 spans 14 amino acids. Germline V gene data show CDR1 as LNHDA and CDR2 as SQIVND (reference sequence). V was clipped by 2 bases and J by 6 bases; unmatched bases: 5. The CDR3 is CASSITAGGDGYTF. CDR3 nucleotides: TGTGCCAGTAGTATAACGGCAGGGGGCGATGGCTACACCTTC.

The CDR3 sequence is CASSLSGQTTDTQYF. DNA for the CDR3: TGTGCCAGCAGCTTATCTGGGCAGACCACAGATACGCAGTATTTT. V is TRBV7-3 and J is TRBJ2-3; D call uncertain. The CDR3 runs to 15 residues. V dropped 2 bases and J dropped 2 bases, with 11 bases sitting between them. The germline CDR1 and CDR2 sequences are SGHTA and FQGTGA. Together with reference TRBV7-3 and TRBJ2-3, the CDR3 gives the full variable domain: GAGVSQTPSNKVTEKGKYVELRCDPISGHTALYWYRQSLGQGPEFLIYFQGTGAADDSGLPNDRFFAVRPEGSVSTLKIQRTERGDSAVYLCASSLSGQTTDTQYFGPGTRLTVL.

This rearrangement joins TRBV30 to TRBJ1-5, with 7 bases matching TRBD1. This CDR3 comprises 14 residues. Germline loops: CDR1 GTSNPN, CDR2 SVGIG (reference sequence). V shed 2 bases and J 2 bases; nucleotides not matched to a gene: 3. CDR3 bases: TGTGCCTGGAGTACTACAGGGGGCAATCAGCCCCAGCATTTT. Translation gives CAWSTTGGNQPQHF.

The V call is TRBV4-3, the J call TRBJ1-6; D is possibly TRBD1 (5 bases). CDR1 and CDR2 (germline): LGHNA, YSLEER. V shed 0 bases and J shed 6 bases, with 6 bases lying between them. CDR3 length equals 14 residues. The chain's CDR3 is CASSQDRVNSPLHF. DNA for the CDR3: TGCGCCAGCAGCCAAGACAGGGTTAATTCACCCCTCCACTTT.

The genes are TRBV29-1 and TRBJ1-5; 7 bases fit TRBD1. Germline V gene data show CDR1 as SQVTM and CDR2 as ANQGSEA. With V trimmed by 4 bases and J by 0 bases, 6 bases remained unmatched. This CDR3 contains 15 residues. The DNA of the CDR3 is TGCAGCGTTGCTGAGGGGGCCTTTAGCAATCAGCCCCAGCATTTT. This sequence encodes CSVAEGAFSNQPQHF.

The rearrangement uses TRBV7-3 and TRBJ1-1, with 10 bases fitting TRBD1. V lost 1 base, J lost 3 bases, and 2 bases stayed unmatched. The CDR3 has 15 amino acids. Germline V CDR1 and CDR2: SGHTA, FQGTGA. CDR3 protein: CASSLKGQGYTEAFF. The CDR3 DNA reads as TGTGCCAGCAGCTTAAAGGGACAGGGGTACACTGAAGCTTTCTTT.